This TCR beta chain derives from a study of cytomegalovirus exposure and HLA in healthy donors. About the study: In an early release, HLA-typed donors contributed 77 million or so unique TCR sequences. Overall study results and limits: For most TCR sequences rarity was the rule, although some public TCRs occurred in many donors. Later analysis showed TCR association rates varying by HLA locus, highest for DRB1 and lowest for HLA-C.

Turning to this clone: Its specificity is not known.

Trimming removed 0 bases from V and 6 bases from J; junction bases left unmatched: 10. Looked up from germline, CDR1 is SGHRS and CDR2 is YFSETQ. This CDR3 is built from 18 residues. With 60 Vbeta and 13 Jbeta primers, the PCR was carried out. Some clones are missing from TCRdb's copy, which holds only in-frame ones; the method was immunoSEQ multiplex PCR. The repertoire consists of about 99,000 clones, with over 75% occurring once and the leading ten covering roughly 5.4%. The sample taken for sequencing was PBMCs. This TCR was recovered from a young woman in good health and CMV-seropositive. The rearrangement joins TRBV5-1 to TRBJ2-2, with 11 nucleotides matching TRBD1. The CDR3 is CASSLERTGGFYSGELFF. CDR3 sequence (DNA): TGCGCCAGCAGCTTGGAACGGACAGGGGGCTTTTATTCCGGGGAGCTGTTTTTT.